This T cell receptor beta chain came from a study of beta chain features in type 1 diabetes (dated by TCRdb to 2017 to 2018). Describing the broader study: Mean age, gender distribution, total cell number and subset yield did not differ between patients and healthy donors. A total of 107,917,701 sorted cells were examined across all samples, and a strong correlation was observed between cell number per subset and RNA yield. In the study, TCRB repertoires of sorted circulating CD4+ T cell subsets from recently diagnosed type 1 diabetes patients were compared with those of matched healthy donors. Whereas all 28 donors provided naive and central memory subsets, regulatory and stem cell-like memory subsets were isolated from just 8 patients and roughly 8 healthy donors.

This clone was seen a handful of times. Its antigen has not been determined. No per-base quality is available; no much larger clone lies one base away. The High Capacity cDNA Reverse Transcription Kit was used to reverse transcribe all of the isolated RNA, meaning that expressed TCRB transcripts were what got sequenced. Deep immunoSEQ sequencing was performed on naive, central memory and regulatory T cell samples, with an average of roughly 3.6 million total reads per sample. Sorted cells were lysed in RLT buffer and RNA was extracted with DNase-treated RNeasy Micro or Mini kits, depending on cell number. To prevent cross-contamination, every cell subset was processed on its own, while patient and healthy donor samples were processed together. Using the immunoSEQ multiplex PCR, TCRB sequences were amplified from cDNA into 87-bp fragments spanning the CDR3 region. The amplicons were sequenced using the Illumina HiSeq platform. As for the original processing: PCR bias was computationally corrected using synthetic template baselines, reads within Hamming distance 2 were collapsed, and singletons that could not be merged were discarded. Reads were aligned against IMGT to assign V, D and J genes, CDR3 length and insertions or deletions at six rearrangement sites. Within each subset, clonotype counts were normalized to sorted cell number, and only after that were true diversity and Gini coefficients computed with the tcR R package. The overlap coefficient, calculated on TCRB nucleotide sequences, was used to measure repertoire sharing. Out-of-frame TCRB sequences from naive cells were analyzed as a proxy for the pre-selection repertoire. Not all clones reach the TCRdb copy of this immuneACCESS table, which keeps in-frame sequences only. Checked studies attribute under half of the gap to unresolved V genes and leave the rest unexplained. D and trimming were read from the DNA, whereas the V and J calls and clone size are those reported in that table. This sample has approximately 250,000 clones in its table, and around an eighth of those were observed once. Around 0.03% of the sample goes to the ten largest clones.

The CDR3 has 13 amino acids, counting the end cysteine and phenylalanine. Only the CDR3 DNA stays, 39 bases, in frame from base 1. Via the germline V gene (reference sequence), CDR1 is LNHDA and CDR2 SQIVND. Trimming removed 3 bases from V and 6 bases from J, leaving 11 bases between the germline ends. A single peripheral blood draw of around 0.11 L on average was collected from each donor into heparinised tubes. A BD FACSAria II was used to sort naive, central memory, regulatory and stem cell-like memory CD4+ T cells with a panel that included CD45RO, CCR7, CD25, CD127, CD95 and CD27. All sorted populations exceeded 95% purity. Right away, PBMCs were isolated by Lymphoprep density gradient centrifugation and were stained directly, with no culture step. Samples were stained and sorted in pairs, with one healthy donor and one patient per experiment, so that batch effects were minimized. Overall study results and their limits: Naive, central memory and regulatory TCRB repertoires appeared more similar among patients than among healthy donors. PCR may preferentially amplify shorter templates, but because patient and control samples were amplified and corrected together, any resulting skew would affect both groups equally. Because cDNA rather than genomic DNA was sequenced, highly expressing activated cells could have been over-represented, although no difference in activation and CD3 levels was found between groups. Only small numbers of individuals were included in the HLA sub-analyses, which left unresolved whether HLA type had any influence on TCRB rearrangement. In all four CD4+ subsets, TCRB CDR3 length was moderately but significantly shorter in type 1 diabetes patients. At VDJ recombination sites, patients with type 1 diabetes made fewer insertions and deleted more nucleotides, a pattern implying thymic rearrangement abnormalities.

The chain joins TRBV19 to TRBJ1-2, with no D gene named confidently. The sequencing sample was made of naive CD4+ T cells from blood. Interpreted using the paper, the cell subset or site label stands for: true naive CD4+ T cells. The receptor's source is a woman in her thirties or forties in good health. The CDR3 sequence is CASSIQRTDGYTF. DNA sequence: TGTGCCAGTAGTATCCAGCGGACGGATGGCTACACCTTC. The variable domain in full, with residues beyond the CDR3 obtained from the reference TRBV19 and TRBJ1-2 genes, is DGGITQSPKYLFRKEGQNVTLSCEQNLNHDAMYWYRQDPGQGLRLIYYSQIVNDFQKGDIAEGYSVSREKKESFPLTVTSAQKNPTAFYLCASSIQRTDGYTFGSGTRLTVV.